Below, 29 T cell receptor beta chains from the same sample are listed, as sequenced in a study of CD8+ T cells in alopecia areata. The sequencing template was cDNA reverse transcribed from extracted RNA. The repertoire was sequenced with immunoSEQ multiplex PCR; TCRdb's copy has only in-frame clones and lacks some. This sample carries over 50,000 clones, roughly half of them seen once, and the ten largest clones take about a sixth. The sequencing here drew on CD8+ T cells sorted from blood, taken at week 0. The source is a human donor with alopecia areata.

J is TRBJ1-1 and V is TRBV27; 7 nucleotides agree with TRBD1. Germline V CDR1 and CDR2: MNHEY, SMNVEV (reference sequence). The CDR3 extends over 14 amino acids. With V trimmed by 6 bases and J by 3 bases, 7 bases remained unmatched. DNA of the CDR3: TGTGCCAGCAGAAGACAGGGCCTTTACACTGAAGCTTTCTTT. This sequence encodes CASRRQGLYTEAFF.

The rearrangement uses TRBV29-1 and TRBJ2-2, with D maybe TRBD1 (5 bases). Germline CDR1 reads SQVTM; CDR2 reads ANQGSEA. CDR3 length equals 13 residues. Trimming pared 3 bases from V and 4 bases from J, leaving 9 bases between. DNA of the CDR3: TGCAGCGTTGACAGGGTTGGCACCGGGGAGCTGTTTTTT. Translation: CSVDRVGTGELFF.

This chain uses TRBV6-5 with TRBJ2-7; no clear D. Germline loops: CDR1 MNHEY, CDR2 SVGAGI. The CDR3 sequence is 14 residues long. V lost 5 bases, J lost 2 bases, and 13 bases lay in between. The DNA of the CDR3 is TGTGCCAGCAGTCCCGACCCCCGTGCCTACGAGCAGTACTTC. Protein sequence: CASSPDPRAYEQYF.

The V gene is TRBV4-1, the J gene TRBJ2-1; TRBD2 matches 9 bases. Germline V gives CDR1 MGHRA, CDR2 YSYEKL. This CDR3 spans 15 amino acids. Germline trimming cut 0 bases from V and 10 bases from J; bases unmatched to any gene: 7. Written as DNA, the CDR3 is TGCGCCAGCAGCCAAGATGGGTTAGCGGGAGAAGAGCAGTTCTTC. Translation: CASSQDGLAGEEQFF.

On this clone: Compared with germline, one end of the junction differs, possibly owing to a read error. V usage is TRBV7-6 and J usage is TRBJ2-7, with 10 bases matching TRBD2. CDR3 length equals 15 residues. The germline V gene has CDR1 SGHVS and CDR2 FNYEAQ. The DNA of the CDR3 is TGTGCCAGCAGCCTAGCGGGGGACCTCCTCAACGAGCAGTACTTC. Protein product: CASSLAGDLLNEQYF.

In the case of this clone: The same CDR3 also results from other DNA sequences found in this sample. The chain is built from TRBV2 and TRBJ1-5, with 9 bases that match TRBD1. V shed 6 bases, J shed 4 bases, and the junction held 4 bases outside the gene matches. The CDR3 runs 14 residues. Per germline, CDR1 SNHLY and CDR2 FYNNEI. CDR3 bases: TGTGCCAGCAGACCCGGACAGGGGAATCAGCCCCAGCATTTT. It specifies CASRPGQGNQPQHF.

This clone came up a few times. This chain links TRBV6-5 with TRBJ1-2; no firm D call. This CDR3 is built from 15 residues. With 2 bases removed from V and 8 bases from J, the gap between germline ends came to 18 bases. Germline V lookup: CDR1 MNHEY, CDR2 SVGAGI. The CDR3 spells CASSYLQSGFDGYTF. For the CDR3, the DNA is TGTGCCAGCAGTTACCTACAGAGTGGCTTTGACGGCTACACCTTC.

The CDR3 DNA reads as TGCAGCGTTAGGGACAGGAGCTATGGCTACACCTTC. Protein: CSVRDRSYGYTF. The chain has TRBV29-1 and TRBJ1-2; 8 bases align to TRBD1. Germline V gene sequence: CDR1 SQVTM, CDR2 ANQGSEA. This CDR3 has 12 residues. The trim removed 5 bases at V and 4 bases at J, leaving 3 bases unmatched.

The gene calls are TRBV29-1 and TRBJ1-1; D not resolved. Trimming removed 3 bases at V and 10 bases at J, with 12 bases between. Germline assignment: CDR1 SQVTM and CDR2 ANQGSEA. This CDR3 region has 11 residues. As DNA, the CDR3 is TGCAGCGTTGACGAGAGGTATGCAGCTTTCTTT. Its protein product is CSVDERYAAFF.

The chain has TRBV11-2 and TRBJ2-7; the D gene is possibly TRBD1 (6 bases). Trimming took off 4 bases at V and 3 bases at J, with 13 bases between the two ends. This CDR3 contains 14 residues. Germline V gene sequence: CDR1 SGHAT, CDR2 FQNNGV. This CDR3 reads CASSYRDTDYEQYF. In nucleotides, the CDR3 is TGTGCCAGCAGCTACCGGGACACCGACTACGAGCAGTACTTC. Filled out from reference TRBV11-2 and TRBJ2-7, the complete variable domain reads EAGVAQSPRYKIIEKRQSVAFWCNPISGHATLYWYQQILGQGPKLLIQFQNNGVVDDSQLPKDRFSAERLKGVDSTLKIQPAKLEDSAVYLCASSYRDTDYEQYFGPGTRLTVT.

This clone was seen more than once but under ten times. The rearrangement joins TRBV7-2 to TRBJ2-7; TRBD1 or TRBD2 may be the D gene (6 bases each). This CDR3 has 12 amino acids. Germline V CDR1 and CDR2: SGHTA, FQGNSA. Trimming cost V 8 bases and J 6 bases, with 14 bases left between them. The CDR3 spells CASGKGGFEQYF. DNA of the CDR3: TGTGCCAGCGGGAAAGGGGGGTTCGAGCAGTACTTC.

This clone turned up a few times. The chain recombines TRBV29-1 with TRBJ2-7, with 7 positions matching TRBD2. Germline CDR1 is SQVTM and CDR2 is ANQGSEA. The CDR3 consists of 13 residues. V shed 6 bases and J 1 base; nucleotides not matched to a gene: 6. The CDR3 spells CSVRGGVSYEQYF. In DNA, the CDR3 is TGCAGCGTGAGGGGAGGGGTTTCCTACGAGCAGTACTTC.

J is TRBJ1-2 and V is TRBV7-9; possible D gene TRBD1, 6 bases. This CDR3 is 17 amino acids long. Germline CDR1 and CDR2: SEHNR and FQNEAQ (reference sequence). V was shortened by 5 bases and J by 4 bases, with 23 bases between the two germline ends. CDR3 nucleotide sequence: TGTGCCAGCAGCCCGGAGGGGAGTTGGGGGGCCGTCTATGGCTACACCTTC. It codes for CASSPEGSWGAVYGYTF.

This clone came up many times. The chain combines TRBV2 with TRBJ2-5; tentatively, D is TRBD1 or TRBD2 (5 bases each). V was cut by 4 bases and J by 4 bases, with 13 bases left in between. This CDR3 is 14 amino acids long. The V gene's germline CDR1 is SNHLY and CDR2 FYNNEI. The CDR3 DNA follows: TGTGCCAGCAGTGCAGACAGTGGGGGAGAGACCCAGTACTTC. Protein: CASSADSGGETQYF.

CDR3 in DNA: TGTGCCAGCAGGGTAACAGCCTACGAGCAGTACTTC. Residues: CASRVTAYEQYF. The chain employs TRBV6-1 and TRBJ2-7; no clear D gene. The CDR3 length is 12 residues. In germline, CDR1 is MNHNS, CDR2 SASEGT. The ends were cut back, 6 bases at V and 2 bases at J, with 8 bases in the middle.

This chain links TRBV9 with TRBJ2-7; D possibly matches TRBD1 or TRBD2 (5 bases each). The CDR3 has 14 amino acids. Germline V gene data show CDR1 as SGDLS and CDR2 as YYNGEE. The V gene lost 1 base and the J gene lost 2 bases, with 10 bases spanning the gap. The CDR3 loop reads CASSVSWGPYEQYF. CDR3 nucleotides: TGTGCCAGCAGCGTATCGTGGGGACCCTACGAGCAGTACTTC.

This clone was seen only a few times. V gene TRBV29-1 combines with J gene TRBJ2-1; 9 nucleotides line up with TRBD1. The CDR3 spans 13 residues. The germline V gene encodes CDR1 SQVTM and CDR2 ANQGSEA. With V trimmed by 7 bases and J by 9 bases, 10 bases remained unmatched. The CDR3 reads CSGNRGLVFEQFF. The CDR3 DNA reads as TGCAGCGGTAACAGGGGGCTGGTGTTTGAGCAGTTCTTC.

The CDR3 spells CASSSYRGMEETQYF. The CDR3 bases are TGTGCCAGCAGCTCCTACAGGGGTATGGAAGAGACCCAGTACTTC. This chain connects TRBV7-9 to TRBJ2-5, with TRBD1 identical over 7 bases. The length of the CDR3 is 15 residues. The germline CDR1 and CDR2 sequences are SEHNR and FQNEAQ (reference sequence). After removal of 4 bases from V and 3 bases from J, the junction contained 8 bases not matched to a gene.

J is TRBJ1-2 and V is TRBV11-2; D is uncertain. This CDR3 spans 11 amino acids. Trimming cost V 3 bases and J 4 bases, with 3 bases left between them. Germline CDR1 is SGHAT and CDR2 is FQNNGV. The CDR3 reads CASSLGYGYTF. The CDR3 DNA reads TGTGCCAGCAGCTTGGGCTATGGCTACACCTTC.

The J gene is TRBJ2-5, the V gene TRBV4-2; a possible D gene is TRBD2 (6 bases). The V end lost 3 bases, the J end lost 5 bases, and 22 bases lay between the germline ends. Germline-derived CDR1 and CDR2 are LGHNA and YNFKEQ. This CDR3 spans 17 amino acids. The CDR3 nucleotides read TGTGCCAGCAGCCATCTTGACTTGGGTCCTAGCGCGGAGACCCAGTACTTC. Protein sequence: CASSHLDLGPSAETQYF.

The genes are TRBV15 and TRBJ2-3; 11 bases are a match to TRBD2. The germline V gene has CDR1 LNHNV and CDR2 YYDKDF (reference sequence). The CDR3 extends over 18 amino acids. The junction had 6 bases not matched to a gene; V was cut back by 1 base and J by 0 bases. The CDR3 DNA reads as TGTGCCACCAGCAGAGGCCTAGCGGGGGGACCTAGCACAGATACGCAGTATTTT. This encodes CATSRGLAGGPSTDTQYF.

In the case of this clone: Compared with germline, one end of the junction differs, possibly owing to a read error. This rearrangement joins TRBV7-7 to TRBJ2-7; 7 bases align to TRBD1. This CDR3 comprises 14 residues. CDR1 SSHAT and CDR2 FNYEAQ come from the germline V gene (reference sequence). The CDR3 DNA is TGTGCTAGCAGCTTAGGGACAGAGACCTACGAGCAGTACTTC. Its translation is CASSLGTETYEQYF. Looking up the rest from reference TRBV7-7 and TRBJ2-7 gives the full variable domain: GAGVSQSPRYKVTKRGQDVTLRCDPISSHATLYWYQQALGQGPEFLTYFNYEAQPDKSGLPSDRFSAERPEGSISTLTIQRTEQRDSAMYRCASSLGTETYEQYFGPGTRLTVT.

As for this clone: Other DNA sequences in this sample translate to the same CDR3. The V gene is TRBV29-1, the J gene TRBJ2-7; TRBD2 might be the D (6 bases). Deletions cut 3 bases from V and 6 bases from J, with 9 bases between. Germline CDR1 SQVTM, CDR2 ANQGSEA. The CDR3 sequence is 11 residues long. The CDR3 reads CSVEEGPEQYF. The CDR3 nucleotides are TGCAGCGTTGAGGAGGGGCCCGAGCAGTACTTC.

With respect to this clone: The same CDR3 also results from other DNA sequences found in this sample. The V and J genes are TRBV7-8 and TRBJ2-1, with D hard to call. Germline loops: CDR1 SGHVS, CDR2 FQNEAQ. Trimming took 4 bases from V and 9 from J, leaving 16 bases between them. The CDR3 sequence is 14 residues long. Written as DNA, the CDR3 is TGTGCCAGCAGCTCGACCCATGGAGTAACTGAGCAGTTCTTC. Amino acid sequence: CASSSTHGVTEQFF.

At least ten counts were recorded for this clone. The rearrangement uses TRBV29-1 and TRBJ2-7, with TRBD1 identical over 10 bases. The length of the CDR3 is 14 residues. Germline lookup yields CDR1 SQVTM and CDR2 ANQGSEA. V lost 7 bases and J lost 0; bases outside the gene matches: 6. The CDR3, as DNA: TGCAGCGCCACCGGGACAGGGGACTCCTACGAGCAGTACTTC. Residues: CSATGTGDSYEQYF.

The rearrangement links TRBV7-9 to TRBJ2-5, with 8 bases that match TRBD2. The CDR3 contains 15 residues. CDR1 SEHNR and CDR2 FQNEAQ come from the germline V gene (reference sequence). The V and J ends lost 5 bases and 5 bases, in that order; junction bases with no gene match: 10. CDR3 bases: TGTGCCAGCAGCAATCTTAGCGGGGTCCGGGAGACCCAGTACTTC. Translation: CASSNLSGVRETQYF.

This clone was counted a few times. V gene TRBV28 combines with J gene TRBJ2-2, with 10 bases identical to TRBD1. CDR3 length: 14 amino acids. With 5 bases clipped from V and 4 bases from J, the junction kept 1 base outside the gene matches. The germline V gene encodes CDR1 MDHEN and CDR2 SYDVKM. The CDR3 sequence: CASSRTGGTGELFF. The CDR3 DNA sequence: TGTGCCAGCAGTAGGACAGGGGGCACCGGGGAGCTGTTTTTT.

Only a few counts were recorded for this clone. Other nucleotide sequences in the sample specify the same CDR3. The chain joins TRBV29-1 to TRBJ2-2, with D uncertain. The V end was cut by 4 bases, the J end by 2 bases, with 8 bases between. Germline V CDR1 and CDR2: SQVTM, ANQGSEA. The CDR3 has 13 amino acids. The CDR3 bases are TGCAGCGTTGTGGCTGCCAACACCGGGGAGCTGTTTTTT. It encodes CSVVAANTGELFF.

The sample holds a few counts of this clone. This chain uses TRBV11-2 with TRBJ2-1, with D unresolved. V was trimmed by 1 base and J by 7 bases, leaving 5 bases between them. CDR1 and CDR2 (germline): SGHAT, FQNNGV. CDR3 length: 12 residues. CDR3: CASSLAVNEQFF. The CDR3 DNA reads as TGTGCCAGCAGCTTAGCGGTGAATGAGCAGTTCTTC.